This T cell receptor beta chain is from a study of control samples from healthy donors and cancer patients. The ends were cut back, 0 bases at V and 1 base at J, with 5 bases in the middle. The CDR3 runs to 14 residues. Germline CDR1 is SGDLS and CDR2 is YYNGEE. Sequencing used immunoSEQ multiplex PCR; TCRdb keeps in-frame clones, though not all of them. The sample has fewer than 200,000 clones, approximately 92% seen once. The chain carries TRBV9 and TRBJ1-5, with a weak D call TRBD1 (5 bases). What was sequenced was blood. The source of this sequence is a man aged 18 to 29 in good health. The CDR3 DNA reads as TGTGCCAGCAGCGTAGCAGGGAGCAATCAGCCCCAGCATTTT. Translation: CASSVAGSNQPQHF. The full variable domain, in which reference TRBV9 and TRBJ1-5 provide the parts outside the CDR3, is DSGVTQTPKHLITATGQRVTLRCSPRSGDLSVYWYQQSLDQGLQFLIQYYNGEERAKGNILERFSAQQFPDLHSELNLSSLELGDSALYFCASSVAGSNQPQHFGDGTRLSIL.